Included here is one TCR beta chain sequence, with context. The sample holds other DNA sequences that translate to the same CDR3. This table comes from immunoSEQ multiplex PCR, and its TCRdb copy is limited to in-frame clones, with some not included. Of approximately 2,000,000 clones listed, around 90% are singletons. CDR3 length: 14 amino acids. CDR1 is SGHRS, CDR2 YFSETQ, per germline. Between the trimmed V and J ends, which lost 2 bases and 1 base, there was a span of 8 bases. This record belongs to a study of shared clonotypes between healthy human individuals. The clonotype comes from a man in his late teens or twenties in good health. Some clones in this sample may be carry-over from other donors' samples. Material: naive CD4+ T cells from PBMCs. Subset described: CD45RA+ positively selected. V gene TRBV5-1 combines with J gene TRBJ2-3; D unresolved. The CDR3 nucleotides read TGCGCCAGCAGCTTTCTCGCCGGCACAGATACGCAGTATTTT. It translates to CASSFLAGTDTQYF.